This T cell receptor beta chain was recorded in a study of T cell repertoires in cytomegalovirus infection. The wider study: HLA-C-restricted CMV epitopes, recently identified, and well-studied HLA-B-restricted ones were used by the study. Matching HLA type and CMV infection were both indicated by public TCR beta signatures. General study findings and limits: Dominant in the ex vivo response were TCR beta clonotypes restricted by HLA-C and specific for CMV. Public TCR beta family frequency separated CMV-and-HLA carriers, including in an independent cohort.

Remarks on this clonotype: Its specificity is not known.

Each CDR3 protein is one row after TCRdb ran MiXCR on the reads. The sample contains 450,000 to 600,000 distinct CDR3 sequences, 25% to 35% of which appear only once. Germline V gene data show CDR1 as SGHDT and CDR2 as YYEEEE. The V and J ends lost 7 bases and 10 bases respectively, with 12 bases between them. This CDR3 is built from 11 residues. The V gene is TRBV5-6, the J gene TRBJ2-1; D remains ambiguous. The sequencing used cultured PBMCs, collected from culture after CMV antigen stimulation. This clonotype was sampled from a human donor in good health (CMV status not recorded). Some clones in this sample may be carry-over from other donors' samples. The CDR3 loop is CASHLNTEQFF. In DNA form, the CDR3 reads TGTGCCAGCCATCTCAACACGGAGCAGTTCTTC.